Sequencing of this T cell receptor beta chain was carried out in a study of shared clonotypes between healthy human individuals. Source study methods: Junction-only sequences without quality scores were provided by ImmunoSEQ, so filtering was different. TCRdb's table, derived via immunoSEQ multiplex PCR, lists solely in-frame clones and lacks some. The DNA gave D and trimming, while V, J and clone size come from that table. In the table there are about 1 million clones, about 77% of which are singletons. Only a few counts were recorded for this clone. Splitting of CD4+ cells produced CD45RA+ naive and CD45RA-negative memory subsets. Sequencing was done on a sample of memory CD4+ T cells sorted from blood. The subset was: CD45RA-negative fraction. The clonotype comes from a man between 18 and 29 years old in good health.

CDR3 amino acids: CASSPGQTGTDTQYF. CDR3 in DNA: TGTGCCAGCTCACCGGGACAGACGGGCACAGATACGCAGTATTTT. The chain uses TRBV18 and TRBJ2-3; TRBD1 matches 7 bases. With V trimmed by 3 bases and J by 1 base, 4 bases remained unmatched. This CDR3 contains 15 residues. CDR1 KGHSH and CDR2 LQKENI come from the germline V gene.